The 20 T cell receptor beta chains given below trace back to one sample, sequenced in a study of early T cells in non-severe SARS-CoV-2 infection. MiXCR was run by TCRdb on the 5' RACE reads, yielding one entry per CDR3 protein. The table has approximately 77,000 distinct CDR3 sequences, 9.5% to 15% seen once; the top ten hold roughly 3.1%. The sequencing sample was made of whole blood. The receptors were sampled from an adult who was a healthcare worker with PCR-confirmed SARS-CoV-2 infection or an uninfected control (not recorded which).

This clonotype has a count of ten or more. Here the CDR3 DNA reads TGTGCCAGCAGCCGGGAGGACGGCACCTACGAGCAGTACTTC. Residues: CASSREDGTYEQYF. The chain recombines TRBV9 with TRBJ2-7; 7 positions agree with TRBD2. The CDR3 sequence is 14 residues long. J gave up 2 bases and V 4 bases, and 6 bases lay outside the gene matches. Germline lookup yields CDR1 SGDLS and CDR2 YYNGEE.

The table lists this clonotype with many counts. The chain has TRBV10-2 and TRBJ1-2; 7 bases line up with TRBD1. This CDR3 has 16 amino acids. V lost 6 bases and J lost 1; bases outside the gene matches: 11. Germline CDR1 and CDR2: WSHSY and SAAADI. The CDR3, as DNA: TGCGCCAGCAGCGAGGCGGGCAGGGGGGTTAACTATGGCTACACCTTC. This encodes CASSEAGRGVNYGYTF.

This clonotype appeared a single time. The chain has TRBV29-1 and TRBJ2-4, with D maybe TRBD2 (5 bases). The CDR3 runs 12 residues. CDR1 SQVTM and CDR2 ANQGSEA come from the germline V gene. The CDR3 is CILGEGKNIQYF. In nucleotides, the CDR3 is TGCATCCTGGGAGAAGGGAAAAACATTCAGTACTTC.

This clonotype was seen a few times. Germline and junction disagree at one end, which may indicate a read error. The chain uses TRBV5-1 and TRBJ2-5; TRBD1 matches at 9 bases. This CDR3 is built from 14 residues. Germline V gene data show CDR1 as SGHRS and CDR2 as YFSETQ. CDR3 loop: CASSYYPGGDRDDF. The DNA of the CDR3 is TGCGCCAGCAGCTATTACCCCGGAGGGGACAGGGACGACTTC.

V usage is TRBV21-1 and J usage is TRBJ2-4; TRBD1, as called in the table, went unchecked against the DNA. TRBV21-1 is a documented pseudogene. CDR3 length: 18 residues. The CDR3 reads CASKEGQGALWAINIQYF. The CDR3 coding sequence is TGTGCCAGCAAGGAGGGACAGGGGGCCCTTTGGGCCATAAACATTCAGTACTTC.

This clonotype was seen only once. CDR3 DNA: TGCAGTGCTAGCCCCCGGAGGGGACAGGGGCTAAGAGGGGAGCAGTTCTTC. Protein product: CSASPRRGQGLRGEQFF. This sequence joins TRBV20-1 and TRBJ2-1; 10 bases align to TRBD1. V shed 3 bases, J shed 10 bases, and the junction held 18 bases outside the gene matches. CDR1 is DFQATT, CDR2 SNEGSKA, per germline (reference sequence). CDR3 length equals 17 residues.

The chain joins TRBV20-1 to TRBJ1-1; no clear D gene. This CDR3 is 13 amino acids long. Germline CDR1 and CDR2: DFQATT and SNEGSKA (reference sequence). Trimming stripped 3 bases from V and 4 bases from J, with 12 bases between. Here the CDR3 DNA reads TGCAGTGCTAGGGAGGGTTCGGGCACTGAAGCTTTCTTT. Its protein product is CSAREGSGTEAFF.

This clonotype came up a few times. The gene calls are TRBV11-3 and TRBJ2-1; no clear D gene. Trimming left V 5 bases short and J 3 bases short, with 11 bases between. Germline V CDR1 and CDR2: SGHNT, YENEEA. There are 14 residues in the CDR3. CDR3 sequence (DNA): TGTGCCAGCAGCCCGGATTTAGGCTACAATGAGCAGTTCTTC. It is translated as CASSPDLGYNEQFF.

The CDR3 DNA sequence: TGTGCCAGCAGTTTAACGGGCAACCCGTCCTACGAGCAGTACTTC. This translates into CASSLTGNPSYEQYF. The chain couples TRBV28 to TRBJ2-7, with D unclear. Germline CDR1 reads MDHEN; CDR2 reads SYDVKM. This CDR3 has 15 residues. V was pared by 2 bases and J by 1 base, with 12 bases between.

This clonotype has just a few counts. The rearrangement links TRBV7-8 to TRBJ2-7; TRBD2 matches 7 bases. Trimming removed 4 bases from V and 0 bases from J; junction bases left unmatched: 9. This CDR3 has 16 residues. Germline CDR1 SGHVS, CDR2 FQNEAQ. The CDR3 nucleotides are TGTGCCAGCAGCTGGAACTCACTAGCGCGCTCCTACGAGCAGTACTTC. This sequence encodes CASSWNSLARSYEQYF.

This clonotype was seen repeatedly, ten times or more. The chain links TRBV28 to TRBJ2-7; 8 positions agree with TRBD2. Per the germline V gene, CDR1 is MDHEN and CDR2 is SYDVKM. This CDR3 contains 14 residues. V shed 8 bases and J 4 bases; nucleotides not matched to a gene: 10. Here the CDR3 DNA reads TGTGCCAGCCAGCCCTCCGGGAGGGGATACGAGCAGTACTTC. Its translation: CASQPSGRGYEQYF.

V and J are TRBV13 and TRBJ2-7, with 14 bases fitting TRBD2. V lost 4 bases and J lost 3; bases outside the gene matches: 5. This CDR3 region has 16 residues. Germline CDR1 and CDR2: PRHDT and FYEKMQ (reference sequence). This chain's CDR3 is CASSSWTSGRYYEQYF. CDR3 bases: TGTGCCAGCAGCTCCTGGACTAGCGGGAGGTACTACGAGCAGTACTTC.

This clonotype turned up a few times. V is TRBV27 and J is TRBJ2-4, with 9 bases identical to TRBD2. Trimming cost V 0 bases and J 12 bases; bases outside gene matches: 12. The CDR3 spans 16 residues. CDR1 is MNHEY and CDR2 is SMNVEV in the germline V gene (reference sequence). The chain's CDR3 is CASSLSSSGTAKDQYF. The CDR3 coding sequence is TGTGCCAGCAGTTTATCGTCTAGCGGGACCGCCAAGGATCAGTACTTC.

Only a few counts were recorded for this clonotype. The CDR3 spells CAWSSRGGNTDTQYF. The CDR3 DNA reads TGTGCCTGGAGTAGTAGGGGAGGGAACACAGATACGCAGTATTTT. This chain links TRBV30 with TRBJ2-3, with 7 bases aligning to TRBD2. CDR1 and CDR2 from the germline V gene are GTSNPN and SVGIG (reference sequence). Unmatched junction bases numbered 7, after V lost 2 bases and J lost 2 bases. The CDR3 runs to 15 residues.

This clonotype was seen many times. The chain recombines TRBV5-1 with TRBJ1-5; D gene uncertain. The CDR3 is made up of 13 amino acids. Per the germline V gene, CDR1 is SGHRS and CDR2 is YFSETQ. With 4 bases removed from V and 5 bases from J, the gap between germline ends came to 10 bases. The CDR3 DNA reads TGCGCCAGCAGCACCGGGCCGTATCAGCCCCAGCATTTT. This encodes CASSTGPYQPQHF.

This sequence joins TRBV12-3 or TRBV12-4 and TRBJ2-7, with a weak D call TRBD2 (6 bases). The CDR3 runs to 15 residues. Between the trimmed V and J ends, which lost 6 bases and 0 bases, there was a span of 15 bases. The CDR3 DNA is TGTGCCAGCAGCCCCCAACTAGCAAGCTCCTACGAGCAGTACTTC. Translation: CASSPQLASSYEQYF.

At least ten counts were recorded for this clonotype. The J gene is TRBJ1-2, the V gene TRBV7-9; unclear D gene. The CDR3 is 9 amino acids. From germline, CDR1 is SEHNR and CDR2 FQNEAQ (reference sequence). The ends were cut back, 8 bases at V and 8 bases at J, with 6 bases in the middle. The CDR3 here is CASDGGYTF. The CDR3 DNA follows: TGTGCCAGCGACGGGGGCTACACCTTC.

The table lists this clonotype with a few counts. The chain joins TRBV29-1 to TRBJ2-7, with D unresolved. The CDR3 is 12 residues long. From germline, CDR1 is SQVTM and CDR2 ANQGSEA. The germline V and J ends were trimmed by 3 bases and 1 base, with 7 bases remaining between them. CDR3 in amino acids: CSVEVGSYEQYF. The CDR3 nucleotides read TGCAGCGTTGAGGTGGGATCCTACGAGCAGTACTTC.

This clonotype has a handful of counts. V is TRBV29-1 and J is TRBJ1-5; no firm D call. Germline V lookup: CDR1 SQVTM, CDR2 ANQGSEA. The CDR3 is 13 residues long. V was shortened by 4 bases and J by 6 bases, with 13 bases between the two germline ends. The CDR3 region has the DNA TGCAGCGTTGCCAAATCCCGGGGTCAGCCCCAGCATTTT. Amino acids: CSVAKSRGQPQHF.

This clonotype came up many times. This chain links TRBV18 with TRBJ1-2; no firm D call. The germline V and J ends were trimmed by 3 bases and 7 bases, with 15 bases remaining between them. Per the germline V gene, CDR1 is KGHSH and CDR2 is LQKENI. The CDR3 runs to 14 residues. CDR3 sequence: CASSPIARESGYTF. DNA for the CDR3: TGTGCCAGCTCACCGATAGCAAGGGAAAGTGGCTACACCTTC.